One sample yielded the 24 T cell receptor beta chains listed below, sequenced in a study of TIL therapy for anti-PD-1-resistant metastatic lung cancer (dated by TCRdb to the early 2020s). Taken with the paper, the label for time point translates to: pre-treatment sample, taken before nivolumab and TIL therapy. Using bias-controlled multiplex PCR with the immunoSEQ v3 hsTCRB kit, the TCR beta CDR3 regions were amplified from genomic DNA. In TCRdb, the immuneACCESS table is reduced to in-frame sequences with V and J assigned. These tables do not hold every clone; where another copy was compared, an unresolved V gene accounts for under half, and the others remain unexplained. The sample contains 55,000 to 70,000 clones, 87% of them found a single time. In total, the top ten clones hold 2.5% to 3% of the sample. The sample in question was blood, obtained at baseline. The receptors originated from a person aged 25-85 years with non-small cell lung cancer.

The rearrangement joins TRBV19 to TRBJ1-1; 9 bases are shared with TRBD1. This CDR3 spans 15 amino acids. From germline, CDR1 is LNHDA and CDR2 SQIVND (reference sequence). The V segment lost 6 bases and the J segment 0 bases; nucleotides outside the gene matches: 5. The CDR3 here is CASSLGTGMNTEAFF. CDR3 in DNA: TGTGCCAGTAGCCTCGGGACAGGGATGAACACTGAAGCTTTCTTT.

The chain links TRBV10-3 to TRBJ1-5; 9 nucleotides match TRBD1. With V trimmed by 3 bases and J by 7 bases, 10 bases remained unmatched. The germline V gene encodes CDR1 ENHRY and CDR2 SYGVKD. The CDR3 covers 16 residues. CDR3 DNA: TGTGCCATCAGTGAACAGGGGGCAAATTTGGTGCAGCCCCAGCATTTT. Translated: CAISEQGANLVQPQHF.

This chain links TRBV3-1 (or the pseudogene TRBV3-2) with TRBJ2-3; D might be TRBD2 (6 bases). V lost 0 bases to trimming and J lost 2 bases, with 12 bases between them. Germline CDR1 LGHDT, CDR2 YNNKEL (reference sequence). The CDR3 extends over 16 amino acids. The CDR3 protein is CASSQELGGYTDTQYF. The CDR3, as DNA: TGTGCCAGCAGCCAAGAACTTGGGGGGTACACAGATACGCAGTATTTT.

The chain links TRBV6-5 to TRBJ2-5; D tentatively fits TRBD1 or TRBD2 (5 bases each). Germline V lookup: CDR1 MNHEY, CDR2 SVGAGI. V was trimmed by 11 bases and J by 0 bases, leaving 13 bases between them. The CDR3 runs 13 residues. The CDR3 DNA sequence: TGTGCCGCCTTGTGGGGGTACCAAGAGACCCAGTACTTC. Protein sequence: CAALWGYQETQYF.

This chain connects TRBV27 to TRBJ1-5; D might be TRBD1 (5 bases). CDR3 size: 13 residues. Trimming left V 6 bases short and J 0 bases short, with 6 bases between. Germline V lookup: CDR1 MNHEY, CDR2 SMNVEV (reference sequence). DNA of the CDR3: TGTGCCAGCAGGGACACTAGCAATCAGCCCCAGCATTTT. Encoded protein: CASRDTSNQPQHF.

The J gene is TRBJ2-1, the V gene TRBV19; D gene ambiguous. Germline CDR1 LNHDA, CDR2 SQIVND (reference sequence). This CDR3 is 14 amino acids long. Trimming removed 1 base at V and 7 bases at J, with 11 bases between. The CDR3 region is CASSIVRSGNEQFF. CDR3 DNA sequence: TGTGCCAGTAGTATAGTCAGGTCCGGTAATGAGCAGTTCTTC.

The rearrangement links TRBV12-1 to TRBJ2-2; TRBD2 is the table's D call, not checked against the DNA. TRBV12-1 is classified as a pseudogene. This CDR3 contains 16 residues. Here the CDR3 DNA reads TGTGCCAGCAGCTTTAGCCCTAGCGTGAACACCGGGGAGCTGTTTTTT. This encodes CASSFSPSVNTGELFF.

J is TRBJ1-2 and V is TRBV6-1; D gene ambiguous. CDR1 and CDR2 (germline): MNHNS, SASEGT. This CDR3 region has 14 residues. V was clipped by 1 base and J by 4 bases, with 10 bases between them. CDR3 protein: CASSEGSGVYGYTF. The CDR3 DNA sequence: TGTGCCAGCAGTGAAGGAAGCGGAGTCTATGGCTACACCTTC.

The chain links TRBV5-5 to TRBJ2-1, with TRBD2 matching 9 bases. The CDR3 consists of 16 residues. Per the germline V gene, CDR1 is SGHKS and CDR2 is YYEKEE (reference sequence). The V and J ends lost 0 bases and 2 bases, in that order; junction bases with no gene match: 3. CDR3 DNA: TGTGCCAGCAGCTTGGGACTAGCGGTAACCTACAATGAGCAGTTCTTC. It codes for CASSLGLAVTYNEQFF.

The chain is built from TRBV24-1 and TRBJ2-3; 7 nucleotides agree with TRBD2. V trimming: 0 bases; J trimming: 2 bases; junction bases outside the gene matches: 4. There are 16 residues in the CDR3. CDR1 and CDR2 from the germline V gene are KGHDR and SFDVKD. The DNA for the CDR3 is TGTGCCACCAGTGATTTGCCTGGGGGGGACACAGATACGCAGTATTTT. Amino acids: CATSDLPGGDTDTQYF.

The J gene is TRBJ1-2, the V gene TRBV27, with D hard to call. The CDR3 loop spans 12 amino acids. Deletions cut 5 bases from V and 6 bases from J, with 10 bases between. CDR1 is MNHEY and CDR2 is SMNVEV in the germline V gene (reference sequence). The chain's CDR3 is CASSGGDHGYTF. CDR3 nucleotide sequence: TGTGCCAGCAGTGGTGGGGATCATGGCTACACCTTC.

This clone was observed a single time. DNA for the CDR3: TGTGCCACCAGTGATTTGGGCCAGGGAATATTGGAGGCCAATACCGGCGGGGAGCTGTTTTTT. It translates to CATSDLGQGILEANTGGELFF. The chain couples TRBV24-1 to TRBJ2-2; tentatively, D is TRBD1 or TRBD2 (5 bases each). V lost 0 bases, J lost 7 bases, and 29 bases lay in between. The germline V gene has CDR1 KGHDR and CDR2 SFDVKD. The CDR3 runs to 21 residues.

The genes are TRBV6-6 and TRBJ1-3; TRBD1 matches 9 bases. Germline V gives CDR1 MNHNY, CDR2 SVGAGI (reference sequence). The CDR3 runs 16 residues. The trim removed 4 bases at V and 4 bases at J, leaving 8 bases unmatched. CDR3: CASSSGTGTSGNTIYF. The CDR3 DNA is TGTGCCAGCAGTTCCGGGACAGGGACTTCAGGAAACACCATATATTTT.

V is TRBV9 and J is TRBJ2-1, with TRBD2 matching 9 bases. Unmatched junction bases numbered 5, after V lost 1 base and J lost 3 bases. This CDR3 has 16 amino acids. Germline V lookup: CDR1 SGDLS, CDR2 YYNGEE. The CDR3 region is CASSVSLAGLYNEQFF. In DNA, the CDR3 is TGTGCCAGCAGCGTATCCCTAGCGGGGCTCTACAATGAGCAGTTCTTC.

V and J are TRBV30 and TRBJ1-2; D call uncertain. The length of the CDR3 is 13 residues. CDR1 and CDR2 from the germline V gene are GTSNPN and SVGIG (reference sequence). The V end lost 5 bases, the J end lost 7 bases, and 17 bases lay between the germline ends. The CDR3 coding sequence is TGTGCCTGGGATTTAGGGCCAAGGCGTGGCTACACCTTC. This gives the protein CAWDLGPRRGYTF.

The chain is built from TRBV6-5 and TRBJ2-2; 9 bases agree with TRBD2. The V gene end was trimmed by 4 bases and the J gene end by 2 bases; junction bases not matched to a gene: 5. Germline V gene data show CDR1 as MNHEY and CDR2 as SVGAGI. The CDR3 has 16 amino acids. The chain's CDR3 is CASSSRTSANTGELFF. CDR3 bases: TGTGCCAGCAGTTCTCGGACTAGCGCTAACACCGGGGAGCTGTTTTTT.

The V and J genes are TRBV7-3 and TRBJ2-1, with 8 bases identical to TRBD2. The CDR3 runs to 15 residues. CDR1 is SGHTA, CDR2 FQGTGA, per germline. Trimming removed 2 bases from V and 8 bases from J; junction bases left unmatched: 8. CDR3 sequence reads: CASSLGLAENHEQFF. The CDR3 DNA sequence: TGTGCCAGCAGCTTAGGACTAGCTGAAAACCATGAGCAGTTCTTC.

This sequence joins TRBV24-1 and TRBJ1-3; D possibly corresponds to TRBD1 (5 bases). Trimming removed 3 bases from V and 0 bases from J, with 17 bases in between. CDR3 length equals 18 residues. Germline CDR1 is KGHDR and CDR2 is SFDVKD. The CDR3 DNA follows: TGTGCCACCAGTGATACGATAGGACACCTGAGCTCTGGAAACACCATATATTTT. Translated: CATSDTIGHLSSGNTIYF.

The rearrangement uses TRBV19 and TRBJ1-5; D possibly corresponds to TRBD1 (6 bases). This CDR3 contains 14 residues. Germline values: CDR1 LNHDA, CDR2 SQIVND (reference sequence). V shed 3 bases and J shed 2 bases, with 8 bases lying between them. The CDR3 is CASSIPGGNQPQHF. DNA of the CDR3: TGTGCCAGTAGTATCCCAGGGGGCAATCAGCCCCAGCATTTT.

V gene TRBV19 combines with J gene TRBJ1-2; no firm D call. This CDR3 is 14 amino acids long. CDR1 LNHDA and CDR2 SQIVND come from the germline V gene (reference sequence). Trimming left V 5 bases short and J 0 bases short, with 10 bases between. This CDR3 is CASSPLTSNYGYTF. The CDR3 nucleotides read TGTGCCAGTAGTCCACTGACCTCTAACTATGGCTACACCTTC.

The chain carries TRBV4-2 and TRBJ2-7; D may be TRBD2 (7 bases). CDR3 length equals 17 residues. Germline V gene data show CDR1 as LGHNA and CDR2 as YNFKEQ. Trimming cost V 4 bases and J 1 base, with 20 bases left between them. CDR3 amino acids: CASSPAGGPGLSYEQYF. The CDR3 DNA is TGTGCCAGCAGCCCCGCCGGGGGGCCAGGGTTGTCCTACGAGCAGTACTTC.

V and J are TRBV10-3 and TRBJ2-1; 14 nucleotides line up with TRBD2. Losses at the gene ends were 6 bases for V and 7 bases for J; bases not matched to a gene: 5. Germline V gene sequence: CDR1 ENHRY, CDR2 SYGVKD. The CDR3 has 15 amino acids. The CDR3 DNA sequence: TGTGCCATCAGACGACTAGCGGGAGGGGATAATGAGCAGTTCTTC. Translated: CAIRRLAGGDNEQFF.

The V and J genes are TRBV7-2 and TRBJ1-2, with TRBD1 as a possible D gene (6 bases). The CDR3 is 14 residues long. The V end lost 6 bases, the J end lost 7 bases, and 18 bases lay between the germline ends. Germline CDR1 reads SGHTA; CDR2 reads FQGNSA. In nucleotides, the CDR3 is TGTGCCAGCAGACTATCACACAGGGAAAGTGGCTACACCTTC. Protein sequence: CASRLSHRESGYTF.

The V call is TRBV7-9, the J call TRBJ2-1, with a possible D match to TRBD1 (6 bases). V was clipped by 5 bases and J by 4 bases, with 9 bases between them. Germline V CDR1 and CDR2: SEHNR, FQNEAQ (reference sequence). The CDR3 is made up of 13 amino acids. This CDR3 is CASSMGQYNEQFF. Here the CDR3 DNA reads TGTGCCAGCAGCATGGGACAATACAATGAGCAGTTCTTC. Full variable domain (remainder filled in from reference TRBV7-9 and TRBJ2-1): DTGVSQNPRHKITKRGQNVTFRCDPISEHNRLYWYRQTLGQGPEFLTYFQNEAQLEKSRLLSDRFSAERPKGSFSTLEIQRTEQGDSAMYLCASSMGQYNEQFFGPGTRLTVL.